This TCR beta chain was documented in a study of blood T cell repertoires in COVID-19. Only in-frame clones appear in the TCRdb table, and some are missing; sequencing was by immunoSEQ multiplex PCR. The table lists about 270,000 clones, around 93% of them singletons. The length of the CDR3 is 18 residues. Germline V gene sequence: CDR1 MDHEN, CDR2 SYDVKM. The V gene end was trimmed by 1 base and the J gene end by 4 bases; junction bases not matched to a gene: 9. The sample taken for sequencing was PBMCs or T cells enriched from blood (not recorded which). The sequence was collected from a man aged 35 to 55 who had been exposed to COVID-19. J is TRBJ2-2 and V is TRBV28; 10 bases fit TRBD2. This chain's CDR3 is CASSLFQIAGGRTGELFF. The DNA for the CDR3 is TGTGCCAGCAGTTTATTCCAAATAGCGGGAGGTCGCACCGGGGAGCTGTTTTTT.